This T cell receptor (beta chain) derives from a study of blood T cell repertoires in COVID-19. For the study at large: Acute-phase and convalescent COVID-19 samples originated in the United States, Italy and Spain. Sample material is recorded as cDNA or gDNA derived from T cells, B-cell-depleted T cells, or PBMCs.

In the original processing: Amplification from reference gene primers served as the basis for estimated nucleated cell counts. The method was immunoSEQ multiplex PCR; TCRdb's version includes in-frame clones alone and lacks a portion of them. That table supplies the V and J calls and clone size; D and trimming were determined from the DNA. The sample carries 250,000 to 300,000 clones, around nine tenths recorded once. One Seattle source followed patients from active infection through their disease course. The V and J ends lost 4 bases and 5 bases respectively, with 20 bases between them. Germline V CDR1 and CDR2: MNHNS, SASEGT. The CDR3 runs 16 residues.

The V gene is TRBV6-1, the J gene TRBJ2-5; D perhaps matches TRBD1 (6 bases). The sequenced material came from peripheral blood. This TCR derives from a woman aged 60 to 75 with COVID-19, enrolled during active disease. CDR3 sequence reads: CASSGSNRVRIETQYF. CDR3 coding DNA: TGTGCCAGCAGTGGATCCAACAGGGTCCGGATCGAGACCCAGTACTTC.